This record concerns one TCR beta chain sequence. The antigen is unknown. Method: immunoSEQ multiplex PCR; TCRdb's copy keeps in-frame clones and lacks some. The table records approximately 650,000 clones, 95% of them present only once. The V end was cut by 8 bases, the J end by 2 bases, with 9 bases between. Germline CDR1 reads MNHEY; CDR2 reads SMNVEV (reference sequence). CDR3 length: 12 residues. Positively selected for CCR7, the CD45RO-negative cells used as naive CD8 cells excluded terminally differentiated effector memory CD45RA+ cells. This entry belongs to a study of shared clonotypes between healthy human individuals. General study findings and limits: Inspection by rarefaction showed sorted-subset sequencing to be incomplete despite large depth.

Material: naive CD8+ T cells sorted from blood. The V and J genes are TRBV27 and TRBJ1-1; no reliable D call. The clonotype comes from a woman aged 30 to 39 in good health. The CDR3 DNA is TGTGCCAGCCGTACATTTAACACTGAAGCTTTCTTT. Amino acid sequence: CASRTFNTEAFF.